Listed below are T cell receptor beta chains from one sample, sequenced in a study of beta chain features in type 1 diabetes. The table came from immunoSEQ multiplex PCR; TCRdb's copy has only in-frame clones and leaves some out. The sample includes around 140,000 clones, roughly 10% of them seen just once. Sequencing input: naive CD4+ T cells from blood. The receptor set was obtained from a man between 18 and 35 years old in good health. Each CDR3 is given with its conserved first and last residue. The order of the fields is J gene, clone size, D gene, V gene, CDR3 protein, CDR3 DNA. The D gene is left open where the match is weak. Clone size, where shown, is once, few, many, or a class for clones that have expanded.

>TRBJ1-6|.|.|TRBV7-8
CASGRNSYNSPLHF
TGTGCCAGCGGGAGGAACAGCTATAATTCACCCCTCCACTTT
>TRBJ2-7|.|TRBD1|TRBV5-6
CASRPQRTGTDEQYF
TGTGCCAGCAGACCTCAGAGGACAGGGACGGACGAGCAGTACTTC
>TRBJ2-2|.|TRBD2|TRBV27
CASSLGLAGTGELFF
TGTGCCAGCAGTTTAGGCCTAGCGGGGACCGGGGAGCTGTTTTTT
>TRBJ2-7|few|TRBD2|TRBV5-5
CASSALAGAWAQYF
TGTGCCAGCAGCGCGCTAGCGGGGGCCTGGGCGCAGTACTTC
>TRBJ2-7|many|.|TRBV18
CASSPSRDKGLEQYF
TGTGCCAGCTCACCGTCCCGGGACAAGGGGTTGGAGCAGTACTTC
>TRBJ2-1|.|TRBD2|TRBV19
CASCRLAGGTSSYNEQFF
TGTGCCAGTTGCCGGCTAGCGGGGGGGACGAGCTCCTACAATGAGCAGTTCTTC
>TRBJ2-3|few|.|TRBV11-3
CASSLGAGDHTDTQYF
TGTGCCAGCAGCTTGGGGGCAGGGGACCACACAGATACGCAGTATTTT
>TRBJ2-2|once|TRBD2|TRBV4-1
CASSQDGAGGRTGELFF
TGCGCCAGCAGCCAAGACGGAGCGGGGGGGCGCACCGGGGAGCTGTTTTTT
>TRBJ2-5|many|.|TRBV5-4
CASSLDGYQETQYF
TGTGCCAGCAGCTTGGACGGGTACCAAGAGACCCAGTACTTC
>TRBJ2-3|few|TRBD1|TRBV7-9
CASSPRAGGGTDTQYF
TGTGCCAGCAGCCCCCGTGCAGGGGGTGGCACAGATACGCAGTATTTT
>TRBJ1-1|few|.|TRBV5-4
CASSRPLGVNTEAFF
TGTGCCAGCAGCCGCCCTCTGGGAGTGAACACTGAAGCTTTCTTT
>TRBJ2-7|few|TRBD2|TRBV7-2
CASSRSLAPYEQYF
TGTGCCAGCAGCCGATCACTAGCGCCCTACGAGCAGTACTTC
>TRBJ1-3|few|.|TRBV7-9
CASSLAGAGNTIYF
TGTGCCAGCAGCTTAGCAGGGGCTGGAAACACCATATATTTT
>TRBJ2-3|few|.|TRBV5-1
CASSRGTTDTQYF
TGCGCCAGCAGCCGGGGGACTACAGATACGCAGTATTTT
>TRBJ2-3|.|.|TRBV6-1
CASRRDFYTQYF
TGTGCCAGCAGAAGGGACTTTTATACGCAGTATTTT
>TRBJ1-5|few|.|TRBV5-1
CASSLGGVSNQPQHF
TGCGCCAGCAGCTTGGGAGGAGTGAGCAATCAGCCCCAGCATTTT
>TRBJ2-7|.|.|TRBV7-3
CASSPVRASSPYEQYF
TGTGCCAGCAGTCCCGTGCGGGCCTCTTCCCCCTACGAGCAGTACTTC
>TRBJ2-1|few|TRBD2|TRBV6-1
CASRLLAGDYNEQFF
TGTGCCAGCAGGTTACTAGCGGGGGACTACAATGAGCAGTTCTTC
>TRBJ2-7|.|.|TRBV5-6
CASSLRGFAYEQYF
TGTGCCAGCAGCTTGCGGGGGTTCGCGTACGAGCAGTACTTC
>TRBJ2-5|.|TRBD2|TRBV5-4
CASRDAGGPETQYF
TGTGCCAGCAGGGATGCGGGGGGGCCGGAGACCCAGTACTTC
>TRBJ2-7|.|.|TRBV2
CASSEAPSTESYEQYF
TGTGCCAGCAGCGAAGCCCCCAGCACGGAGAGCTACGAGCAGTACTTC
>TRBJ1-2|.|.|TRBV30
CAWNYVLNYGYTF
TGTGCCTGGAATTACGTACTCAACTATGGCTACACCTTC
>TRBJ1-1|.|TRBD1|TRBV4-2
CASSQGGPRQGARGTEAFF
TGTGCCAGCAGCCAAGGGGGTCCTCGACAGGGGGCAAGGGGCACTGAAGCTTTCTTT
>TRBJ1-3|few|.|TRBV11-2
CASSPTETGNTIYF
TGTGCCAGCAGCCCGACAGAAACTGGAAACACCATATATTTT
>TRBJ2-3|.|.|TRBV11-3
CASSLDTTDTQYF
TGTGCCAGCAGCTTGGACACCACAGATACGCAGTATTTT
>TRBJ1-2|.|TRBD1|TRBV5-4
CASRSGTGGPLGYTF
TGTGCCAGCAGAAGTGGGACAGGGGGGCCATTGGGCTACACCTTC
>TRBJ2-1|.|TRBD2|TRBV5-1
CASSLGRGLAGTYNEQFF
TGCGCCAGCAGCTTGGGTCGTGGACTAGCGGGGACTTACAATGAGCAGTTCTTC
>TRBJ2-7|.|TRBD1|TRBV27
CASGDRTYEQYF
TGTGCCAGCGGGGACAGGACCTACGAGCAGTACTTC
>TRBJ1-4|.|.|TRBV27
CASSRRQNEKLFF
TGTGCCAGCAGTAGGAGACAGAATGAAAAACTGTTTTTT
>TRBJ2-5|few|TRBD1|TRBV7-9
CASSRDRVQETQYF
TGTGCCAGCAGCCGGGACAGAGTCCAAGAGACCCAGTACTTC
>TRBJ1-4|.|TRBD1|TRBV2
CASSPDRGNEKLFF
TGTGCCAGCAGTCCGGACAGGGGGAATGAAAAACTGTTTTTT
>TRBJ2-2|.|.|TRBV7-9
CASSLGGATTGELFF
TGTGCCAGCAGCTTGGGGGGGGCAACCACCGGGGAGCTGTTTTTT
>TRBJ2-3|few|.|TRBV11-2
CASSSHSGDTQYF
TGTGCCAGCAGCTCTCACTCCGGGGATACGCAGTATTTT
>TRBJ1-4|few|.|TRBV7-2
CASSQTGANEKLFF
TGTGCCAGCAGCCAAACGGGGGCTAATGAAAAACTGTTTTTT
>TRBJ1-4|few|.|TRBV28
CASSSSGDLGKLFF
TGTGCCAGCAGTTCATCCGGGGATCTGGGAAAACTGTTTTTT
>TRBJ2-4|.|.|TRBV19
CASSRLVGGKNIQYF
TGTGCCAGTAGCCGCCTGGTGGGGGGTAAAAACATTCAGTACTTC
>TRBJ2-3|many|.|TRBV29-1
CSVGQTSTDTQYF
TGCAGCGTTGGACAGACTAGCACAGATACGCAGTATTTT
>TRBJ2-3|.|TRBD2|TRBV11-2
CASSFSGGGSDTQYF
TGTGCCAGCAGCTTCTCTGGCGGGGGGTCAGATACGCAGTATTTT
>TRBJ2-1|few|.|TRBV9
CASSVDQPGSYNEQFF
TGTGCCAGCAGCGTAGATCAACCGGGGTCCTACAATGAGCAGTTCTTC
>TRBJ1-4|.|.|TRBV19
CASIRGNEKLFF
TGTGCCAGTATTAGGGGTAATGAAAAACTGTTTTTT
>TRBJ1-6|few|TRBD1|TRBV27
CASSPWTGRSPLHF
TGTGCCAGCAGCCCCTGGACAGGGAGATCACCCCTCCACTTT
>TRBJ1-3|.|TRBD1|TRBV27
CASSLQGAGNTIYF
TGTGCCAGCAGTTTACAGGGGGCTGGAAACACCATATATTTT
>TRBJ1-2|.|TRBD1|TRBV7-9
CASSQGQAANYGYTF
TGTGCCAGCAGCCAAGGACAGGCCGCCAACTATGGCTACACCTTC
>TRBJ2-7|few|TRBD1|TRBV14
CASSSDRASEQYF
TGTGCCAGCAGCTCGGACAGGGCCAGCGAGCAGTACTTC
>TRBJ2-2|few|.|TRBV7-3
CASSSRQLRELFF
TGTGCCAGCAGCAGTAGACAGCTGCGGGAGCTGTTTTTT
>TRBJ2-7|.|.|TRBV7-2
CASSLQTSPPGHEQYF
TGTGCCAGCAGCCTACAGACCTCACCCCCAGGGCACGAGCAGTACTTC
>TRBJ2-6|few|TRBD1|TRBV19
CASRSWTGLTGGANVLTF
TGTGCCAGTAGGTCCTGGACAGGGTTGACGGGCGGGGCCAACGTCCTGACTTTC
>TRBJ2-5|.|.|TRBV7-9
CASSRDRRQETQYF
TGTGCCAGCAGCCGTGACAGGAGACAAGAGACCCAGTACTTC
>TRBJ2-3|.|.|TRBV30
CAWSVPGSTDTQYF
TGTGCCTGGAGTGTTCCCGGGAGCACAGATACGCAGTATTTT
>TRBJ2-5|.|TRBD1|TRBV6-5
CASSRIDRAETQYF
TGTGCCAGCAGTCGAATCGACAGGGCGGAGACCCAGTACTTC
>TRBJ2-7|few|.|TRBV7-2
CASSLELRSYEQYF
TGTGCCAGCAGCTTAGAGTTGCGGTCCTACGAGCAGTACTTC
>TRBJ1-5|few|TRBD1|TRBV6-1
CASSDREQYQPQHF
TGTGCCAGCAGCGACAGGGAACAGTATCAGCCCCAGCATTTT
>TRBJ2-6|.|TRBD1|TRBV6-1
CASSDPGGAFRFGANVLTF
TGTGCCAGCAGTGATCCAGGGGGCGCCTTTAGGTTTGGGGCCAACGTCCTGACTTTC
>TRBJ2-1|.|TRBD2|TRBV19
CASSVSLAGGPGEQFF
TGTGCCAGTAGTGTGAGCCTAGCGGGGGGGCCGGGTGAGCAGTTCTTC
>TRBJ2-7|many|TRBD2|TRBV5-1
CASSSPESGGYEQYF
TGCGCCAGCAGCTCCCCGGAGAGCGGGGGATACGAGCAGTACTTC
>TRBJ2-3|few|TRBD1|TRBV6-5
CASSGGDRSTDTQYF
TGTGCCAGCAGTGGTGGGGACAGGAGCACAGATACGCAGTATTTT
>TRBJ1-4|.|.|TRBV4-1
CASSLSGTITVPSNEKLFF
TGCGCCAGCAGCTTGTCCGGGACAATTACAGTTCCGAGTAATGAAAAACTGTTTTTT
>TRBJ2-4|.|TRBD1|TRBV6-1
CASSFPGQGPQYF
TGTGCCAGCAGTTTTCCGGGACAGGGCCCCCAGTACTTC